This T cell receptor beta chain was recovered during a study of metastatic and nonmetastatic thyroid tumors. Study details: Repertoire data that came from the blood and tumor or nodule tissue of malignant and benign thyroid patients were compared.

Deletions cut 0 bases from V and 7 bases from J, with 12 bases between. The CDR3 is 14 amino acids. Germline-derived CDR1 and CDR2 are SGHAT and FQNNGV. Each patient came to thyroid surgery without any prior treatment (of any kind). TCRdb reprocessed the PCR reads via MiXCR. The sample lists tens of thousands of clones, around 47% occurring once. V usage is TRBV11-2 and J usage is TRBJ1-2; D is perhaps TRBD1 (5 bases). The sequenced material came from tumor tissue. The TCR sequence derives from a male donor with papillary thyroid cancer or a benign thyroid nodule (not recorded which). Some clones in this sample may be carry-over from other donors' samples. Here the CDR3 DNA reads TGTGCCAGCAGCTTAGATTTGGGGGTCAGTGGCTACACCTTC. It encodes CASSLDLGVSGYTF.